This TCR beta chain was obtained from a study of shared clonotypes between healthy human individuals (dated by TCRdb to the early 2020s). Regarding the study in general: Three men and a couple of women, aged 18 to 49 years, made up the cohort. To estimate repertoire size and how much clonotypes are shared between individuals, the study performed deep sequencing of blood TCR repertoires from five healthy adults. Libraries were prepared and TCR repertoires were sequenced by different laboratories using diverse techniques, in order to increase sequencing depth and limit assay-specific biases. Leukapheresis yielded between about 0.9 and 10 billion PBMCs per donor.

Using the deep immunoSEQ assay, multiplex PCR amplified TCR CDR3 regions from genomic DNA. Extracted genomic DNA from each cell subset was spread evenly across all wells of several immunoSEQ 96-well plates, with each plate serving as a replicate. For unsorted PBMC, approximately 300 ng of genomic DNA, equivalent to tens of thousands of T cell genomes, went into each replicate PCR. Unsorted PBMC genomic DNA was sequenced across ten immunoSEQ deep assay plates. Purified libraries were quantified with a Qubit 3.0 fluorometer, sized on a Bioanalyzer 2100, and re-quantified with the KAPA Library Quantification kit. Every immunoSEQ 96-well plate was sequenced on a separate single-read 150-cycle Illumina NextSeq 550 flow cell. As for the authors' bioinformatics: Because only junctional sequences without quality scores were contained in the immunoSEQ output, filtering matching that applied to full-length reads could not be performed. To assign V/J genes and CDR3, sequences were annotated against IMGT germline references using PyIR, a Python wrapper for IgBLAST v1.9. Any read was removed if the V/J assignment was weak (E-value above 1e-6), the CDR3 was missing, or the read contained stop codons, out-of-frame junctions, or ambiguous translated residues. V3J clonotypes were defined as sequences sharing an identical inferred V gene, J gene, and CDR3 amino acid sequence. To compute the percentage overlap between repertoires, the number of shared unique clonotypes was divided by the size of the smaller repertoire. Repertoire richness was assessed with RTK rarefaction, the Chao1 estimator, and Recon v2.1 estimates of unobserved clonotypes. The table was pulled from immuneACCESS by TCRdb, which kept in-frame rearrangements only. Such tables lose some clones; where checked, under half of the loss comes from unresolved V genes, and the rest has no known cause. From that table come the V and J calls and clone size; the DNA was used to work out D and trimming. The sample includes about 480,000 clones, with around 79% observed a single time. Clones ranked in the top ten supply 10% to 15% of the sample.

V is cut by 7 bases and J by 2 bases, and the space between the germline ends is 21 bases. From the germline V gene (reference sequence), CDR1 is LNHDA and CDR2 is SQIVND. Its CDR3 holds 17 amino acids, cysteine through phenylalanine. The read is trimmed to its CDR3 DNA, 51 bases read in frame from base 1. Points the paper makes about the study in general: Pairwise subsampling indicated that sequencing depth was expected to affect the degree of clonotype sharing among donors. Because the study included only a small number of donors, the genetic and exposure-history diversity represented was limited. Only blood was sampled, and tissue TCR repertoires likely differ from those in blood.

Regarding this clone: The clone's antigen remains unknown. No much larger clone is present one base from it, and per-base qualities are unavailable.

Donors were healthy HIV-negative adults with no recently reported acute infections or vaccinations. Every donor was a Caucasian adult living in Nashville, Tennessee, USA. For unsorted samples, around 90 million PBMCs were counted, and genomic DNA was extracted using the QIAamp DNA Blood Mini kit. After blood collection by leukapheresis, PBMCs were isolated using Ficoll-Histopaque density gradient centrifugation and then cryopreserved in the vapor phase of liquid nitrogen. Sequenced material: PBMCs. The receptor chain draws on TRBV19 and TRBJ1-5; the D gene is perhaps TRBD1, from 6 matching bases. The clonotype originates from a middle-aged woman in good health. Some clones in this sample may be carry-over from other donors' samples. Read as DNA, the sequence is TGTGCCAGTATTCCCGCAGGAGGAGGGGGTCGCAATCAGCCCCAGCATTTT. Its translation is CASIPAGGGGRNQPQHF.